Listed here are 13 T cell receptor beta chains from one sample, sequenced in a study of T cell responses to AZD1222 COVID-19 vaccine. Generated by immunoSEQ multiplex PCR, the TCRdb table keeps only in-frame clones and is missing some. The repertoire holds about 130,000 clones, with 91% as singletons. Sequencing was performed on peripheral blood, taken on day 0 of AZD1222 vaccination. The receptors come from an adult in good health.

This chain connects TRBV5-1 to TRBJ2-7; D is ambiguous. This CDR3 has 15 amino acids. The V end was cut by 4 bases, the J end by 0 bases, with 14 bases between. Per the germline V gene, CDR1 is SGHRS and CDR2 is YFSETQ. The CDR3, as DNA: TGCGCCAGCAGCCTCCCGGACGGTAGCTCCTACGAGCAGTACTTC. Residues: CASSLPDGSSYEQYF.

This sequence joins TRBV19 and TRBJ1-5; 7 positions match TRBD1. CDR1 is LNHDA, CDR2 SQIVND, per germline (reference sequence). The CDR3 has 14 residues. The V and J ends lost 5 bases and 3 bases, in that order; junction bases with no gene match: 4. The CDR3 DNA sequence: TGTGCCAGTAGTGTCAGGGGGTACAATCAGCCCCAGCATTTT. Translated: CASSVRGYNQPQHF.

The rearrangement links TRBV19 to TRBJ1-1, with 9 bases that match TRBD1. Germline V gene sequence: CDR1 LNHDA, CDR2 SQIVND (reference sequence). The length of the CDR3 is 15 residues. V lost 4 bases, J lost 4 bases, and 7 bases stayed unmatched. This chain's CDR3 is CASSSDWDRATEAFF. In DNA, the CDR3 is TGTGCCAGTAGTAGCGACTGGGACAGGGCCACTGAAGCTTTCTTT.

To note about this clone: An end of the junction does not agree with germline; a read error may underlie this. The rearrangement links TRBV7-6 to TRBJ1-1; the D gene is possibly TRBD1 (6 bases). The CDR3 contains 11 residues. CDR1 and CDR2 from the germline V gene are SGHVS and FNYEAQ. The CDR3 here is CASSLGGAAVF. DNA for the CDR3: TGTGCCAGCAGCTTAGGGGGGGCCGCAGTCTTT. The full variable domain, rest sourced from reference TRBV7-6 and TRBJ1-1, is GAGVSQSPRYKVTKRGQDVALRCDPISGHVSLYWYRQALGQGPEFLTYFNYEAQQDKSGLPNDRFSAERPEGSISTLTIQRTEQRDSAMYRCASSLGGAAVFGQGTRLTVV.

The chain has TRBV5-4 and TRBJ2-7; D unclear. Looked up from germline, CDR1 is SGHNT and CDR2 is YYREEE (reference sequence). The CDR3 runs to 15 residues. The V gene lost 2 bases and the J gene lost 0 bases, with 12 bases spanning the gap. The CDR3 reads CASSFLIDDSYEQYF. Written as DNA, the CDR3 is TGTGCCAGCAGCTTCCTGATCGACGACTCCTACGAGCAGTACTTC.

The genes are TRBV6-5 and TRBJ2-3; the D is unclear. V lost 5 bases and J 0 bases, leaving 12 bases between the germline ends. CDR1 MNHEY and CDR2 SVGAGI come from the germline V gene. This CDR3 has 15 residues. The CDR3: CASSRVEISTDTQYF. The CDR3 DNA reads TGTGCCAGCAGTCGAGTGGAAATCAGCACAGATACGCAGTATTTT.

The rearrangement uses TRBV18 and TRBJ2-3; D is ambiguous. This CDR3 has 14 residues. CDR1 is KGHSH and CDR2 is LQKENI in the germline V gene. V dropped 1 base and J dropped 4 bases, with 9 bases sitting between them. The CDR3 DNA follows: TGTGCCAGCTCACCACTGGCAGTTCCAGATACGCAGTATTTT. As protein: CASSPLAVPDTQYF.

The chain recombines TRBV29-1 with TRBJ2-5, with a weak D call TRBD2 (6 bases). Germline values: CDR1 SQVTM, CDR2 ANQGSEA. This CDR3 comprises 14 residues. The V and J ends lost 3 bases and 4 bases respectively, with 15 bases between them. CDR3 loop: CSVDGDGSGETQYF. CDR3 bases: TGCAGCGTTGACGGTGACGGGAGTGGAGAGACCCAGTACTTC.

The V call is TRBV6-1, the J call TRBJ2-7; tentative D call: TRBD2 (5 bases). With 0 bases removed from V and 6 bases from J, the gap between germline ends came to 9 bases. The germline gives CDR1 MNHNS, CDR2 SASEGT. CDR3 length equals 13 residues. CDR3 nucleotides: TGTGCCAGCAGTGAAGCGGGAGTGAGCGAGCAGTACTTC. Translating gives CASSEAGVSEQYF.

This clone was counted once. This chain uses TRBV9 with TRBJ1-6; D unclear. The CDR3 consists of 16 residues. Trimming stripped 0 bases from V and 1 base from J, with 8 bases between. CDR1 is SGDLS, CDR2 YYNGEE, per germline. DNA of the CDR3: TGTGCCAGCAGCGTAGAAGGGAGGTCCTATAATTCACCCCTCCACTTT. Protein product: CASSVEGRSYNSPLHF.

The chain is built from TRBV18 and TRBJ2-7; tentatively, D is TRBD1 or TRBD2 (5 bases each). Germline V gives CDR1 KGHSH, CDR2 LQKENI. This CDR3 has 12 residues. V lost 5 bases, J lost 4 bases, and 9 bases lay in between. CDR3 protein: CASSTGAYEQYF. The CDR3 nucleotides read TGTGCCAGCTCAACCGGGGCATACGAGCAGTACTTC.

This clone was recorded a few times. This chain's CDR3 is CASSLGGILRQETQYF. CDR3 DNA sequence: TGTGCCAGCAGTTTGGGAGGAATTCTGCGTCAAGAGACCCAGTACTTC. V usage is TRBV6-5 and J usage is TRBJ2-5, with D perhaps TRBD2 (6 bases). The CDR3 consists of 16 residues. Between the trimmed V and J ends, which lost 4 bases and 2 bases, there was a span of 17 bases. Per the germline V gene, CDR1 is MNHEY and CDR2 is SVGAGI.

The CDR3 is CASTGQSYEQYF. CDR3 bases: TGTGCCAGCACGGGACAGTCCTACGAGCAGTACTTC. This rearrangement joins TRBV7-8 to TRBJ2-7; TRBD1 aligns across 7 bases. Germline V gives CDR1 SGHVS, CDR2 FQNEAQ. The junction had 1 base not matched to a gene; V was cut back by 7 bases and J by 1 base. There are 12 residues in the CDR3.